Presented here are 7 T cell receptor beta chains from one specimen sequenced in a study of blood T cell repertoires in COVID-19. TCRdb keeps only in-frame clones here, not all; method: immunoSEQ multiplex PCR. Found here are some 330,000 clones, approximately 89% of them singletons; the top ten hold 1.8%. The sample taken for sequencing was peripheral blood. The receptors derive from a woman under 40 with COVID-19, enrolled during active disease.

V and J are TRBV6-6 and TRBJ2-7; 9 positions agree with TRBD2. Germline CDR1 and CDR2: MNHNY and SVGAGI (reference sequence). CDR3 size: 14 residues. The V segment lost 8 bases and the J segment 1 base; nucleotides outside the gene matches: 6. CDR3 loop: CASCPAGGSYEQYF. DNA of the CDR3: TGTGCCAGCTGTCCAGCGGGGGGTTCCTACGAGCAGTACTTC.

This clone has more than one count but fewer than ten. The genes are TRBV11-3 and TRBJ2-7, with 11 bases identical to TRBD1. V shed 5 bases, J shed 1 base, and the junction held 10 bases outside the gene matches. Germline CDR1 and CDR2: SGHNT and YENEEA. CDR3 length: 17 residues. CDR3 in DNA: TGTGCCAGCAGCCCGCGGTCCGGGACAGGGGGATCCTACGAGCAGTACTTC. This translates into CASSPRSGTGGSYEQYF.

The chain has TRBV6-4 and TRBJ1-2, with D uncertain. The CDR3 has 15 amino acids. V lost 7 bases and J 8 bases, leaving 23 bases between the germline ends. Germline lookup yields CDR1 MRHNA and CDR2 SNTAGT. The DNA of the CDR3 is TGTGCCAGCATAGACTACGAGGGTGCCCCGGGGGGCTACACCTTC. Translating it yields CASIDYEGAPGGYTF.

The rearrangement links TRBV5-1 to TRBJ2-3, with D maybe TRBD2 (5 bases). The CDR3 is 12 residues long. Germline loops: CDR1 SGHRS, CDR2 YFSETQ. V was clipped by 0 bases and J by 9 bases, with 8 bases between them. CDR3 sequence reads: CASSLAGVTQYF. The CDR3 nucleotides are TGCGCCAGCAGCTTGGCCGGGGTCACGCAGTATTTT.

The CDR3 DNA sequence: TGCGCCAGCAGCTTTAGCGGGGGGATGCCCGAGACCCAGTACTTC. Translation gives CASSFSGGMPETQYF. V usage is TRBV5-1 and J usage is TRBJ2-5; TRBD2 agrees at 10 bases. With 2 bases clipped from V and 5 bases from J, the junction kept 6 bases outside the gene matches. Germline V CDR1 and CDR2: SGHRS, YFSETQ. The CDR3 runs 15 residues.

This clone has a single count. This same CDR3 is encoded by further DNA sequences in the sample. The rearrangement links TRBV27 to TRBJ2-3; D gene unclear. V dropped 3 bases and J dropped 0 bases, with 4 bases sitting between them. CDR1 is MNHEY and CDR2 is SMNVEV in the germline V gene (reference sequence). The CDR3 is 13 amino acids. In nucleotides, the CDR3 is TGTGCCAGCAGTTTTATTAGCACAGATACGCAGTATTTT. It specifies CASSFISTDTQYF.

This clone was counted once. The chain combines TRBV7-8 with TRBJ1-1; the D gene is possibly TRBD1 (6 bases). Germline V lookup: CDR1 SGHVS, CDR2 FQNEAQ. V lost 1 base to trimming and J lost 1 base, with 13 bases between them. The CDR3 length is 16 residues. CDR3 in amino acids: CASSLDPQGKNTEAFF. The CDR3 DNA reads TGTGCCAGCAGCTTAGACCCACAGGGAAAGAACACTGAAGCTTTCTTT.